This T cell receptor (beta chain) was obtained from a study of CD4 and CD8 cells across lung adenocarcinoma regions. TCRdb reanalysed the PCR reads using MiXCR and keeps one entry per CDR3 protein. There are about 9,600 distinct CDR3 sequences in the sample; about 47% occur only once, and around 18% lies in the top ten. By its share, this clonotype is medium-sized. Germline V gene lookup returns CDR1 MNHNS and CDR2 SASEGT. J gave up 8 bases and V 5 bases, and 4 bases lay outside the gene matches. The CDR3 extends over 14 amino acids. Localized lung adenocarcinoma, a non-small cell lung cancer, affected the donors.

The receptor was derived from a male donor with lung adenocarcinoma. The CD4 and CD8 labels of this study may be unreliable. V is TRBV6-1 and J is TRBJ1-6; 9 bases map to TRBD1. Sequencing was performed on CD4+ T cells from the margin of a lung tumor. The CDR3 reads CASSLTGGDSPLHF. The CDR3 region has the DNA TGTGCCAGCAGTCTGACAGGGGGTGATTCACCCCTCCACTTT.